This T cell receptor (beta chain) was documented in a study of TIL therapy for anti-PD-1-resistant metastatic lung cancer. Study overall: Median patient age was nearly 55, ranging about 38-80 years. A few tumors were EGFR-mutant and two were ALK-rearranged. Study results and caveats: Compared with baseline intratumoral T cells, expanded TIL cultures were more clonal and less diverse (roughly 6.5% vs 31%).

Remarks on this clone: Its antigen remains unknown.

The germline CDR1 and CDR2 sequences are SGHAT and FQNNGV. V lost 7 bases and J lost 5, with 17 bases in between. CDR3 length equals 15 residues. This sample's time point: pre-treatment sample, taken before nivolumab and TIL therapy. Most excised metastases sampled were pleural nodules or supraclavicular lymph nodes. This was the immunoSEQ v3 assay. Assay used: immunoSEQ multiplex PCR; TCRdb lists only in-frame clones, some missing. The table has about 95,000 clones, roughly two thirds seen once. The V and J genes are TRBV11-2 and TRBJ1-4; TRBD1 might be the D (5 bases). The origin of this receptor is a person aged 25 to 85 with non-small cell lung cancer. This specimen was tumor tissue, taken at baseline. CDR3 loop: CASTVAGTPNEKLFF. For the CDR3, the DNA is TGTGCCAGCACCGTCGCCGGGACTCCGAATGAAAAACTGTTTTTT.